A single sample gave rise to the 18 T cell receptor beta chains below, sequenced in a study of spatial heterogeneity in lung cancer (dated by TCRdb to about 2019). In light of the paper, this sample's time point label describes: sample taken at primary tumor resection. Whole RNA extracted from tumor and nontumor lung tissue, or from cryopreserved PBMC samples, was used for TCR sequencing without cell sorting. The library was made by 5' RACE. The sequencing machine was a NextSeq 500. TCRdb's own reprocessing of the public reads used fastp at Q25 and MiXCR and kept productive beta chains. For every CDR3 protein sequence, its rows merge into one entry that carries the most common genes and DNA. The sample table shows tens of thousands of distinct CDR3 sequences, and around 12% are seen once. The ten largest clonotypes hold roughly 41% of the sample. This specimen was PBMCs, taken at surgery. Source of these receptors: a male donor with early-stage non-small cell lung cancer.

This chain links TRBV28 with TRBJ2-7; 9 positions agree with TRBD1. The junction had 9 bases not matched to a gene; V was cut back by 4 bases and J by 5 bases. Germline V lookup: CDR1 MDHEN, CDR2 SYDVKM. This CDR3 spans 15 amino acids. This CDR3 reads CASSSPGQGLHEQYF. In nucleotides, the CDR3 is TGTGCCAGCAGTTCTCCGGGACAGGGTCTCCACGAGCAGTACTTC. The full variable domain, its missing parts supplied by reference TRBV28 and TRBJ2-7, is DVKVTQSSRYLVKRTGEKVFLECVQDMDHENMFWYRQDPGLGLRLIYFSYDVKMKEKGDIPEGYSVSREKKERFSLILESASTNQTSMYLCASSSPGQGLHEQYFGPGTRLTVT.

This clonotype was counted many times. V usage is TRBV14 and J usage is TRBJ2-2; D is unresolved. The V end lost 4 bases, the J end lost 3 bases, and 18 bases lay between the germline ends. CDR1 and CDR2 (germline): SGHDN, FVKESK. The CDR3 is 17 amino acids. CDR3 sequence: CASSPKIRLTYTGELFF. DNA for the CDR3: TGTGCCAGCAGCCCAAAAATCCGGCTAACCTACACCGGGGAGCTGTTTTTT.

In DNA form, the CDR3 reads TGTGCCAGCACCCCAAGAGGAAGCACAGATACGCAGTATTTT. It is translated as CASTPRGSTDTQYF. This sequence joins TRBV3-1 and TRBJ2-3; no clear D. Trimming pared 7 bases from V and 0 bases from J, leaving 11 bases between. The CDR3 totals 14 residues. Germline V lookup: CDR1 LGHDT, CDR2 YNNKEL (reference sequence).

The rearrangement joins TRBV10-3 to TRBJ2-1; a possible D gene is TRBD2 (7 bases). The V end was cut by 6 bases, the J end by 7 bases, with 10 bases between. CDR1 ENHRY and CDR2 SYGVKD come from the germline V gene. The CDR3 is made up of 12 amino acids. CDR3 nucleotides: TGTGCCATCAGCGAGGGGGGGAATGAGCAGTTCTTC. Translation gives CAISEGGNEQFF.

The CDR3 DNA is TGTGCCAGCAGCTCCTCCGGGACTAGCGGGGGGGCATACAATGAGCAGTTCTTC. This encodes CASSSSGTSGGAYNEQFF. The chain links TRBV7-3 to TRBJ2-1; 16 bases line up with TRBD2. There are 18 residues in the CDR3. CDR1 and CDR2 from the germline V gene are SGHTA and FQGTGA. With 4 bases clipped from V and 4 bases from J, the junction kept 7 bases outside the gene matches. The full variable domain, completed using reference TRBV7-3 and TRBJ2-1, is GAGVSQTPSNKVTEKGKYVELRCDPISGHTALYWYRQSLGQGPEFLIYFQGTGAADDSGLPNDRFFAVRPEGSVSTLKIQRTERGDSAVYLCASSSSGTSGGAYNEQFFGPGTRLTVL.

The V gene is TRBV25-1, the J gene TRBJ1-2; 7 bases fit TRBD1. Per the germline V gene, CDR1 is MGHDK and CDR2 is SYGVNS. Trimming removed 4 bases from V and 8 bases from J; junction bases left unmatched: 16. The CDR3 has 16 residues. The CDR3 loop is CASSAIGTGEFRGYTF. CDR3 bases: TGTGCCAGCAGTGCCATCGGAACAGGGGAATTTCGGGGCTACACCTTC.

J is TRBJ1-1 and V is TRBV6-2 or TRBV6-3, with D hard to call. The CDR3 has 14 amino acids. Per the germline V gene, CDR1 is MNHEY and CDR2 is SVGEGT. Trimming removed 8 bases from V and 0 bases from J, with 13 bases in between. CDR3 sequence reads: CASQTPFMNTEAFF. The CDR3 DNA reads TGTGCCAGCCAGACGCCCTTTATGAACACTGAAGCTTTCTTT.

This clonotype was seen a few times. The rearrangement joins TRBV28 to TRBJ1-5, with D perhaps TRBD1 (6 bases). The CDR3 is 15 residues long. Trimming shortened V by 6 bases and J by 11 bases, and 23 bases separated the two germline ends. The germline gives CDR1 MDHEN, CDR2 SYDVKM. The CDR3 bases are TGTGCCAGCAGCCTCGCAGGGGCGGGAGATTTGGCCCAGCATTTT. As protein: CASSLAGAGDLAQHF. Supplemented by reference TRBV28 and TRBJ1-5, the full variable domain reads DVKVTQSSRYLVKRTGEKVFLECVQDMDHENMFWYRQDPGLGLRLIYFSYDVKMKEKGDIPEGYSVSREKKERFSLILESASTNQTSMYLCASSLAGAGDLAQHFGDGTRLSIL.

The V and J genes are TRBV27 and TRBJ1-1; 7 bases are a match to TRBD1. CDR1 is MNHEY, CDR2 SMNVEV, per germline (reference sequence). The trim removed 6 bases at V and 4 bases at J, leaving 8 bases unmatched. This CDR3 has 14 residues. The CDR3 loop reads CASRYRGWATEAFF. CDR3 nucleotide sequence: TGTGCCAGCAGATACAGGGGATGGGCCACTGAAGCTTTCTTT.

This clonotype was detected many times. The gene calls are TRBV4-2 and TRBJ2-4; unclear D gene. Germline V gene data show CDR1 as LGHNA and CDR2 as YNFKEQ. The CDR3 consists of 14 residues. V was clipped by 0 bases and J by 6 bases, with 9 bases between them. The CDR3 spells CASSQDGVVNIQYF. CDR3 coding DNA: TGTGCCAGCAGCCAAGATGGGGTAGTAAACATTCAGTACTTC.

This chain links TRBV25-1 with TRBJ2-3; possible D gene TRBD2, 7 bases. This CDR3 has 14 amino acids. Trimming took off 8 bases at V and 4 bases at J, with 16 bases between the two ends. Germline values: CDR1 MGHDK, CDR2 SYGVNS. The CDR3 is CASSLGGPADTQYF. The CDR3 coding sequence is TGTGCCAGCTCCCTCGGGGGGCCAGCAGATACGCAGTATTTT.

The chain employs TRBV20-1 and TRBJ2-3; the D gene is possibly TRBD2 (5 bases). The CDR3 is 14 amino acids. Germline V CDR1 and CDR2: DFQATT, SNEGSKA (reference sequence). The germline V and J ends were trimmed by 1 base and 0 bases, with 8 bases remaining between them. The DNA for the CDR3 is TGCAGTGCTAGAGGACGGACTAGCACAGATACGCAGTATTTT. Protein: CSARGRTSTDTQYF.

V usage is TRBV23-1 and J usage is TRBJ1-2; D not certain. TRBV23-1 is known as an ORF, though its function is uncertain. The CDR3 runs 13 residues. V dropped 4 bases and J dropped 4 bases, with 10 bases sitting between them. CDR3 region: CASSREIGYGYTF. CDR3 DNA: TGCGCCAGCAGTCGGGAAATCGGCTATGGCTACACCTTC.

The CDR3 DNA reads as TGCAGTGGGGTCTCAGGGAGGAGCACAGATACGCAGTATTTT. It codes for CSGVSGRSTDTQYF. V usage is TRBV20-1 and J usage is TRBJ2-3, with D maybe TRBD2 (6 bases). CDR1 DFQATT and CDR2 SNEGSKA come from the germline V gene (reference sequence). The V gene lost 7 bases and the J gene lost 0 bases, with 14 bases spanning the gap. The CDR3 contains 14 residues.

This chain joins TRBV11-2 and TRBJ2-7, with D maybe TRBD2 (5 bases). In germline, CDR1 is SGHAT, CDR2 FQNNGV. There are 15 residues in the CDR3. V was trimmed by 0 bases and J by 0 bases, leaving 9 bases between them. CDR3 amino acids: CASSLDGLGSYEQYF. The DNA of the CDR3 is TGTGCCAGCAGCTTAGATGGACTCGGCTCCTACGAGCAGTACTTC.

This clonotype turned up a few times. This chain links TRBV15 with TRBJ2-5; 8 nucleotides align to TRBD1. The ends lost 0 bases at V and 4 bases at J; junction bases unmatched: 4. Germline-derived CDR1 and CDR2 are LNHNV and YYDKDF (reference sequence). The CDR3 has 15 amino acids. CDR3 nucleotides: TGTGCCACCAGCAGAGAAAGCAGGGGGCTAGAGACCCAGTACTTC. Translating it yields CATSRESRGLETQYF.

This clonotype came up a few times. Written as DNA, the CDR3 is TGTGCCAGCTGCTGCGCCCACTCCTACGAGCAGTACTTC. Translating it yields CASCCAHSYEQYF. The rearrangement joins TRBV3-1 to TRBJ2-7; D ambiguous. Trimming cost V 8 bases and J 0 bases, with 11 bases left between them. From germline, CDR1 is LGHDT and CDR2 YNNKEL (reference sequence). The CDR3 consists of 13 residues.

This clonotype came up a few times. The genes are TRBV11-2 and TRBJ2-3; possibly TRBD2 for D (5 bases). This CDR3 has 16 amino acids. Germline assignment: CDR1 SGHAT and CDR2 FQNNGV. V was shortened by 1 base and J by 2 bases, with 13 bases between the two germline ends. CDR3 loop: CASSLGRTQDTDTQYF. CDR3 nucleotides: TGTGCCAGCAGCTTAGGGAGGACCCAAGACACAGATACGCAGTATTTT.